This T cell receptor beta chain was documented in a study of CXCR3-negative and CXCR3-positive naive CD8 T cells. Findings and caveats of the study: Both of the naive subsets showed about the same high diversity, but memory CD8+ cells had much less. Naive CXCR3-positive cells had TRB CDR3s more hydrophobic than those of CXCR3-negative naive cells.

Researchers prepared the TRB cDNA libraries using 5' RACE with UMI labels. TCRdb re-called the 5' RACE reads and shows each CDR3 protein once, DNA omitted. This repertoire includes about 57,000 distinct CDR3 sequences. Points on this clonotype: Antigen specificity is unknown.

The CDR3 has 15 amino acids. The origin of this receptor is a human donor in good health. Some clones in this sample may be carry-over from other donors' samples. The sample taken for sequencing was naive CXCR3+ CD8+ T cells from blood. Stated subset: CD45RO-CCR7+CD27+CD95- naive CD8+ T cells expressing CXCR3 (TNR3+). V gene TRBV12-3 or TRBV12-4 combines with J gene TRBJ1-1; TCRdb calls TRBD1, which cannot be checked without DNA. CDR3 residues: CASTPRAGVNTEAFF.